This TCR beta chain was documented in a study of T cell responses to AZD1222 COVID-19 vaccine. Trimming took off 0 bases at V and 0 bases at J, with 6 bases between the two ends. The CDR3 spans 15 residues. CDR1 is SGHNT, CDR2 YYREEE, per germline (reference sequence). Sequencing was performed with immunoSEQ multiplex PCR; in TCRdb, only in-frame clones are kept and a portion is missing. The table records roughly 56,000 clones, 75% to 90% of them present only once. This clone came up a few times. Its antigen is unidentified. Study-level results: Vaccine-associated CD4 TCRs ranged over spike, dominating at 160-218 and 743-854.

The sequence was collected from an adult in good health. Material: peripheral blood, obtained on day 0 of AZD1222 vaccination. The V call is TRBV5-4, the J call TRBJ1-4, with D hard to call. The DNA of the CDR3 is TGTGCCAGCAGCTTGGACGGAACAACTAATGAAAAACTGTTTTTT. It encodes CASSLDGTTNEKLFF. Complete variable domain (other parts from reference TRBV5-4 and TRBJ1-4): ETGVTQSPTHLIKTRGQQVTLRCSSQSGHNTVSWYQQALGQGPQFIFQYYREEENGRGNFPPRFSGLQFPNYSSELNVNALELDDSALYLCASSLDGTTNEKLFFGSGTQLSVL.